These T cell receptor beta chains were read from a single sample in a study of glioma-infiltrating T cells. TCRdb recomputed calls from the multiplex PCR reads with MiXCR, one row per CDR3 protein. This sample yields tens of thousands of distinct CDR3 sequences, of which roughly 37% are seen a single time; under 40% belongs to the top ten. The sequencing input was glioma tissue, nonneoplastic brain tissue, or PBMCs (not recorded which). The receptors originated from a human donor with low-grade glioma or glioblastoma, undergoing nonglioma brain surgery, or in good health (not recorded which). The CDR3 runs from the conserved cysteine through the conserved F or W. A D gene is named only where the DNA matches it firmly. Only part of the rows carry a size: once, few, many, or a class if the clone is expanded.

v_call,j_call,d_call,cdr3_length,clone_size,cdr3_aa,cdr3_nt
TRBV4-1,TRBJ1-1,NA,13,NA,CASSQEADTEAFF,TGCGCCAGCAGCCAAGAAGCGGACACTGAAGCTTTCTTT
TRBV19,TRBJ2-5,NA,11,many,CASITGETQYF,TGTGCCAGTATTACGGGTGAAACCCAGTACTTC
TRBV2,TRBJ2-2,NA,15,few,CASSVTESNTGELFF,TGTGCCAGCAGCGTGACAGAGTCGAACACCGGGGAGCTGTTTTTT
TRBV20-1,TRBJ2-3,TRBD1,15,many,CSARAFGTGADTQYF,TGCAGTGCTAGAGCCTTCGGGACAGGGGCAGATACGCAGTATTTT
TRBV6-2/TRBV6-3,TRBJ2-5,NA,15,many,CASSYSMNSQETQYF,TGTGCCAGCAGTTACTCGATGAATAGTCAAGAGACCCAGTACTTC
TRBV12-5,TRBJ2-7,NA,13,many,CASGFMGPNEQYF,TGTGCTAGTGGTTTCATGGGGCCCAACGAGCAGTACTTC
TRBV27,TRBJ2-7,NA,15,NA,CASSLGSPGVYEQYF,TGTGCCAGCAGTTTGGGCTCCCCAGGAGTCTACGAGCAGTACTTC
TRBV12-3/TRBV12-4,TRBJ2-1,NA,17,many,CASSPRGRPSSYNEQFF,TGTGCCAGCAGTCCCCGGGGGCGCCCTAGCTCCTACAATGAGCAGTTCTTC
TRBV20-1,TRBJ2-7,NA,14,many,CSARDGSGPYEQYF,TGCAGTGCTAGAGACGGTAGCGGACCCTACGAGCAGTACTTC
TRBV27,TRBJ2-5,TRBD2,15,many,CASSPPGLVGETQYF,TGTGCCAGCAGTCCCCCGGGACTAGTAGGAGAGACCCAGTACTTC
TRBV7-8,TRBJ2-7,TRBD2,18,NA,CASSPLLPGGGDSYEQYF,TGTGCCAGCAGCCCGCTGCTCCCCGGGGGGGGCGATTCCTACGAACAGTACTTC
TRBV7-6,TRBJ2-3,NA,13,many,CASSTRDTDTQYF,TGTGCCAGCAGCACCAGGGACACAGATACGCAGTATTTT
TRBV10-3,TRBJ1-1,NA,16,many,CAISDVLRGPNTEAFF,TGTGCCATCAGTGATGTTCTTCGGGGGCCGAACACTGAAGCTTTCTTT
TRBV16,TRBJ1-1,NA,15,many,CASSQSFRLNTEAFF,TGTGCCAGCAGCCAATCTTTCAGGTTGAACACTGAAGCTTTCTTT
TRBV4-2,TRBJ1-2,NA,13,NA,CASQETSNYGYTF,TGTGCCAGCCAAGAAACAAGCAACTATGGCTACACCTTC
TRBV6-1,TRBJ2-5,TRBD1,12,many,CASRAGGETQYF,TGTGCCAGCAGGGCAGGGGGAGAGACCCAGTACTTC
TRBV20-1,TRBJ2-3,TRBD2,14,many,CSAIAGGPADTQYF,TGCAGTGCTATAGCGGGGGGGCCGGCAGATACGCAGTATTTT
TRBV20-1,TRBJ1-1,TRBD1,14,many,CSARDGTGGIEAFF,TGCAGTGCTAGAGATGGGACAGGGGGAATTGAAGCTTTCTTT
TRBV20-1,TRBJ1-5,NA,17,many,CSARDHLDYMSNQPQHF,TGCAGTGCTAGAGATCATTTGGACTATATGAGCAATCAGCCCCAGCATTTT
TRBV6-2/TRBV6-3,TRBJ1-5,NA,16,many,CASNPARGFGNQPQHF,TGTGCCAGCAACCCCGCTCGGGGATTCGGCAATCAGCCCCAGCATTTT
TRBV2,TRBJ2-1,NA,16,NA,CASSLLGGILSNELFF,TGTGCCAGCAGCTTATTAGGCGGGATACTTTCGAATGAGCTGTTCTTC
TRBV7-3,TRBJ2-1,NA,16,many,CASRLQGTLGHNEQFF,TGTGCCAGCAGGCTACAGGGGACTCTCGGACACAATGAGCAGTTCTTC
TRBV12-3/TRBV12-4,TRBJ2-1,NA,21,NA,CASSFYICSARPLSSYNEQFF,NA
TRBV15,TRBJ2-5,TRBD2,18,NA,CATSSATGGTSGQETQYF,TGTGCCACCAGCAGTGCGACAGGGGGGACTAGCGGTCAAGAGACCCAGTACTTC
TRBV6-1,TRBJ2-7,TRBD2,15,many,CASRSTSGGTYEQYF,TGTGCCAGCAGGTCGACTAGCGGGGGGACCTACGAGCAGTACTTC
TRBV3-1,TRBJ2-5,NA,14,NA,CASSRRAFTETQYF,TGTGCCAGCAGCCGCCGGGCGTTCACAGAGACCCAGTACTTC
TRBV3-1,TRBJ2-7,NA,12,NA,CGSSYGTLEQCF,TGTGGCAGCAGCTATGGGACCCTAGAGCAGTGCTTC
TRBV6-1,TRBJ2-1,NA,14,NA,CASEAGRFNNEQFF,TGTGCCAGCGAGGCAGGGAGGTTTAATAATGAGCAGTTCTTC
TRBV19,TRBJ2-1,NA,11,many,CASSIGDEQFF,TGTGCCAGTAGTATCGGGGATGAGCAGTTCTTC
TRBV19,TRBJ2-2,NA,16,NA,CTSSPRKGGGAGELFF,TGTACCAGTAGTCCCAGGAAAGGCGGGGGCGCCGGGGAGCTGTTTTTT
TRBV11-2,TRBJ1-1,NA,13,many,CASSLAGHGEAFF,TGTGCCAGCAGCTTAGCAGGGCACGGTGAAGCTTTCTTT
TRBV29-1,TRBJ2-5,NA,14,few,CSVEPRGGGETQYF,TGCAGCGTGGAACCTCGGGGAGGTGGAGAGACCCAGTACTTC
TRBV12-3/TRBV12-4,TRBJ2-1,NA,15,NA,CASTSWGGHDNGQFF,TGTGCCAGCACCTCTTGGGGCGGGCACGACAATGGGCAGTTCTTC
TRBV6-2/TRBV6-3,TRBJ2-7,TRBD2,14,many,CASSSPGGANEQYF,TGTGCCAGCAGTTCCCCCGGGGGGGCCAACGAGCAGTACTTC
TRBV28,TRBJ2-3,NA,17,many,CASSAGSGSSRTDTQYF,TGTGCCAGCAGTGCTGGTTCTGGATCCAGTCGCACAGATACGCAGTATTTT
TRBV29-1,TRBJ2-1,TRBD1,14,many,CSGLGQGTYNEQFF,TGCAGCGGCCTGGGACAGGGGACGTACAATGAGCAGTTCTTC
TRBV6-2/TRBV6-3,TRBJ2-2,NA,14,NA,CASEGRANTGELFF,TGTGCCAGCGAAGGGCGGGCGAACACCGGGGAGCTGTTTTTT
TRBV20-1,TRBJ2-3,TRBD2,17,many,CSARDRLAGGPQRTQYF,TGCAGTGCTAGAGATAGACTAGCGGGGGGGCCTCAGCGTACGCAGTATTTT
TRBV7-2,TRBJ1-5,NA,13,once,CASSLARQETQHF,TGTGCCAGCAGCTTAGCGCGTCAAGAGACCCAGCATTTT
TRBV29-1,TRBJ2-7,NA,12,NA,CSVLSGTYEQYF,TGCAGCGTTCTCAGCGGAACCTACGAGCAGTACTTC
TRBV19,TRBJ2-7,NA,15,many,CASSMSDTSGYEQYF,TGTGCCAGTAGTATGTCGGACACCTCTGGCTACGAGCAGTACTTC
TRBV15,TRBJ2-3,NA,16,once,CATRRGLAVEVDTQSF,TGTGCCACCAGAAGAGGACTCGCGGTTGAGGTAGATACGCAGTCTTTT
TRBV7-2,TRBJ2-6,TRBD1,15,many,CASSLSGQGQNVLTF,TGTGCCAGCAGCCTTAGTGGACAGGGTCAAAACGTCCTGACTTTC
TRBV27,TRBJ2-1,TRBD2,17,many,CASSLRWLAGVYNEQFF,TGTGCCAGCAGTTTAAGGTGGCTAGCGGGAGTTTACAATGAGCAGTTCTTC
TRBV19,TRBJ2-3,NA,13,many,CASAGASTDTQYF,TGTGCCAGTGCCGGGGCTAGCACAGATACGCAGTATTTT